This T cell receptor beta chain was recorded in a study of shared clonotypes between healthy human individuals. This CDR3 comprises 14 residues. V lost 4 bases and J lost 5; bases outside the gene matches: 8. Germline-derived CDR1 and CDR2 are SGHTA and FQGNSA. Measured with immunoSEQ multiplex PCR; TCRdb has only the in-frame clones, and not every one. This table has 950,000 to 1,100,000 clones, roughly 80% appearing once. The sequenced sample was memory CD4+ T cells sorted from blood. Stated subset: CD45RA-negative fraction. This receptor was taken from a young man in good health. The genes are TRBV7-2 and TRBJ2-7; 7 bases are a match to TRBD2. For the CDR3, the DNA is TGTGCCAGCAGCTCAAGATTACTAGCGAACGAGCAGTACTTC. Protein sequence: CASSSRLLANEQYF.